These 21 T cell receptor beta chains originate from one sample sequenced in a study of cytomegalovirus exposure and HLA in healthy donors. The PCR made use of 60 Vbeta and 13 Jbeta primers. TCRdb's copy holds only in-frame clones and misses some; the assay was immunoSEQ multiplex PCR. The sample carries 80,000 or so clones, 70% to 80% recorded once. The sequenced material came from PBMCs. These receptors all come from a man in his fifties in good health and CMV-seropositive.

This chain connects TRBV11-1 to TRBJ2-1; TRBD2 agrees at 12 bases. The length of the CDR3 is 16 residues. Germline V lookup: CDR1 SGHAT, CDR2 FQDESV (reference sequence). Trimming at V came to 1 base and at J to 2 bases, leaving 0 bases not matched to a gene. CDR3 residues: CASSLGTSGAYNEQFF. DNA of the CDR3: TGTGCCAGCAGCTTAGGGACTAGCGGGGCCTACAATGAGCAGTTCTTC.

The chain couples TRBV10-3 to TRBJ1-1; no reliable D call. The V gene's germline CDR1 is ENHRY and CDR2 SYGVKD. The CDR3 length is 13 residues. Trimming cost V 4 bases and J 0 bases, with 6 bases left between them. CDR3 nucleotides: TGTGCCATCAGTGGCCAGGTGAACACTGAAGCTTTCTTT. Amino acid sequence: CAISGQVNTEAFF.

The chain employs TRBV7-9 and TRBJ2-7; maybe TRBD2 (6 bases). This CDR3 spans 15 amino acids. V shed 2 bases and J shed 5 bases, with 16 bases lying between them. From germline, CDR1 is SEHNR and CDR2 FQNEAQ (reference sequence). CDR3 loop: CASSLSYSGEHEQYF. In nucleotides, the CDR3 is TGTGCCAGCAGCTTATCATATAGCGGAGAGCACGAGCAGTACTTC.

The chain joins TRBV30 to TRBJ2-1, with TRBD2 matching 10 bases. CDR3 length: 12 residues. V lost 5 bases, J lost 10 bases, and 5 bases stayed unmatched. Germline V CDR1 and CDR2: GTSNPN, SVGIG (reference sequence). The CDR3 reads CAWRLLAGEQFF. DNA of the CDR3: TGTGCCTGGCGGTTACTAGCGGGAGAGCAGTTCTTC.

This clone was found a few times. The gene calls are TRBV5-4 and TRBJ2-4, with TRBD1 matching over 10 bases. This CDR3 has 18 amino acids. The germline V gene has CDR1 SGHNT and CDR2 YYREEE (reference sequence). The V and J ends lost 4 bases and 1 base, in that order; junction bases with no gene match: 11. CDR3 DNA sequence: TGTGCCAGCAGCACCGGGACAGGGGTCGGAGGGGCCAAAAACATTCAGTACTTC. Residues: CASSTGTGVGGAKNIQYF.

This clone was counted only a few times. The CDR3 DNA reads TGCGCCACCCACCGGGGGGGCGGCTCCGGGGGCGAGCAGTACTTC. Its translation: CATHRGGGSGGEQYF. The V gene is TRBV5-1, the J gene TRBJ2-7, with 8 bases aligning to TRBD2. This CDR3 has 15 residues. From germline, CDR1 is SGHRS and CDR2 YFSETQ. V trimming: 9 bases; J trimming: 6 bases; junction bases outside the gene matches: 17.

This chain joins TRBV14 and TRBJ2-3; D ambiguous. The V end was cut by 4 bases, the J end by 2 bases, with 4 bases between. CDR1 SGHDN and CDR2 FVKESK come from the germline V gene. The CDR3 extends over 12 amino acids. The DNA of the CDR3 is TGTGCCAGCAGCCCCTACACAGATACGCAGTATTTT. The encoded protein is CASSPYTDTQYF.

The chain combines TRBV6-4 with TRBJ1-5; D may be TRBD1 (6 bases). The CDR3 loop spans 15 amino acids. Trimming pared 4 bases from V and 5 bases from J, leaving 15 bases between. The germline V gene has CDR1 MRHNA and CDR2 SNTAGT. The CDR3 coding sequence is TGTGCCAGCAGTGCCACAGGGAGTGGGGATCAGCCCCAGCATTTT. Translated, it gives CASSATGSGDQPQHF.

This sequence joins TRBV7-2 and TRBJ2-7; D gene unclear. The germline V gene has CDR1 SGHTA and CDR2 FQGNSA. Trimming left V 2 bases short and J 2 bases short, with 10 bases between. The CDR3 contains 14 residues. CDR3: CASSLNLRAYEQYF. Written as DNA, the CDR3 is TGTGCCAGCAGCTTAAATCTTCGGGCCTACGAGCAGTACTTC.

This clone occurred a few times. J is TRBJ1-2 and V is TRBV30, with a weak D call TRBD1 (5 bases). Germline values: CDR1 GTSNPN, CDR2 SVGIG (reference sequence). V gave up 0 bases and J gave up 7 bases, with 12 bases separating them. The CDR3 is 13 amino acids. CDR3 coding DNA: TGTGCCTGGAGTGTACAGTCAGGGATTGGCTACACCTTC. Encoded protein: CAWSVQSGIGYTF.

This sequence joins TRBV5-8 and TRBJ2-7; 9 bases match TRBD2. This CDR3 comprises 18 residues. Germline V CDR1 and CDR2: SGHTS, YDEGEE. V was pared by 4 bases and J by 2 bases, with 16 bases of the junction left unmatched. CDR3 sequence (DNA): TGTGCCAGCAGCGGCCGGGACAGCCCGGGACTAGCTGCCTACGAGCAGTACTTC. The encoded protein is CASSGRDSPGLAAYEQYF.

The V and J genes are TRBV7-9 and TRBJ2-7; D might be TRBD2 (6 bases). The CDR3 has 17 residues. Trimming left V 0 bases short and J 2 bases short, with 17 bases between. Germline loops: CDR1 SEHNR, CDR2 FQNEAQ (reference sequence). CDR3 nucleotide sequence: TGTGCCAGCAGCTTAGCAGGCCGGGGAGGTCCGGCCTACGAGCAGTACTTC. Protein sequence: CASSLAGRGGPAYEQYF.

The rearrangement joins TRBV7-2 to TRBJ2-7, with D possibly matching TRBD1 (5 bases). Trimming pared 1 base from V and 0 bases from J, leaving 13 bases between. The CDR3 covers 16 residues. Germline CDR1 SGHTA, CDR2 FQGNSA. In nucleotides, the CDR3 is TGTGCCAGCAGCTTAGATGCGAGACAGCCCTCCTACGAGCAGTACTTC. Translated: CASSLDARQPSYEQYF.

This clone has a handful of counts. The rearrangement uses TRBV6-1 and TRBJ1-2; 8 positions match TRBD1. With V trimmed by 3 bases and J by 6 bases, 3 bases remained unmatched. The CDR3 spans 13 residues. The germline gives CDR1 MNHNS, CDR2 SASEGT. CDR3 in DNA: TGTGCCAGCAGTGACCAGGGGGCGGATGGCTACACCTTC. It yields the protein CASSDQGADGYTF.

The V call is TRBV20-1, the J call TRBJ2-1; D uncertain. The germline V gene has CDR1 DFQATT and CDR2 SNEGSKA (reference sequence). V was clipped by 3 bases and J by 11 bases, with 11 bases between them. The CDR3 extends over 11 amino acids. Written as DNA, the CDR3 is TGCAGTGCTAGGATGAGCGAGCAGCAGTTCTTC. It is translated as CSARMSEQQFF.

J is TRBJ1-3 and V is TRBV9; D is perhaps TRBD1 (6 bases). V gave up 4 bases and J gave up 4 bases, with 12 bases separating them. The CDR3 runs to 14 residues. In germline, CDR1 is SGDLS, CDR2 YYNGEE. CDR3: CASSPGVGGNTIYF. The CDR3 nucleotides are TGTGCCAGCAGCCCAGGGGTTGGGGGAAACACCATATATTTT.

The CDR3, as DNA: TGTGCCAGCAGCCAAGATGGATGGGGGACAGGGGGCAGAAACACCATATATTTT. Its protein product is CASSQDGWGTGGRNTIYF. This rearrangement joins TRBV4-2 to TRBJ1-3; 12 nucleotides line up with TRBD1. The CDR3 runs to 18 residues. The ends lost 0 bases at V and 5 bases at J; junction bases unmatched: 8. Germline V CDR1 and CDR2: LGHNA, YNFKEQ.

This chain connects TRBV13 to TRBJ2-7, with 11 bases lining up with TRBD2. Germline CDR1 and CDR2: PRHDT and FYEKMQ (reference sequence). The CDR3 has 17 amino acids. After removal of 5 bases from V and 2 bases from J, the junction contained 11 bases not matched to a gene. CDR3 bases: TGTGCCAGCAGCGGGGGGGGACTAGCGGACACACCCTACGAGCAGTACTTC. It specifies CASSGGGLADTPYEQYF.

V and J are TRBV7-9 and TRBJ2-6; D perhaps matches TRBD2 (8 bases). Deletions cut 7 bases from V and 0 bases from J, with 19 bases between. CDR3 size: 18 residues. Germline V lookup: CDR1 SEHNR, CDR2 FQNEAQ (reference sequence). The CDR3 region is CASTQGGLAGSGANVLTF. The DNA of the CDR3 is TGTGCCAGCACCCAGGGGGGGCTAGCGGGCTCTGGGGCCAACGTCCTGACTTTC.

V usage is TRBV30 and J usage is TRBJ1-4; maybe TRBD1 (5 bases). Between the trimmed V and J ends, which lost 2 bases and 3 bases, there was a span of 10 bases. The germline V gene has CDR1 GTSNPN and CDR2 SVGIG (reference sequence). This CDR3 is 14 amino acids long. The CDR3 loop reads CAWSRGTANEKLFF. In nucleotides, the CDR3 is TGTGCCTGGAGTCGGGGGACGGCTAATGAAAAACTGTTTTTT.

The J gene is TRBJ2-7, the V gene TRBV11-3; TRBD1 matches 11 bases. Germline V CDR1 and CDR2: SGHNT, YENEEA. The CDR3 length is 17 residues. V gave up 5 bases and J gave up 4 bases; unmatched junction bases: 13. The chain's CDR3 is CASSRTGGSKHVYEQYF. For the CDR3, the DNA is TGTGCCAGCAGCAGGACAGGGGGCTCCAAGCACGTGTACGAGCAGTACTTC.